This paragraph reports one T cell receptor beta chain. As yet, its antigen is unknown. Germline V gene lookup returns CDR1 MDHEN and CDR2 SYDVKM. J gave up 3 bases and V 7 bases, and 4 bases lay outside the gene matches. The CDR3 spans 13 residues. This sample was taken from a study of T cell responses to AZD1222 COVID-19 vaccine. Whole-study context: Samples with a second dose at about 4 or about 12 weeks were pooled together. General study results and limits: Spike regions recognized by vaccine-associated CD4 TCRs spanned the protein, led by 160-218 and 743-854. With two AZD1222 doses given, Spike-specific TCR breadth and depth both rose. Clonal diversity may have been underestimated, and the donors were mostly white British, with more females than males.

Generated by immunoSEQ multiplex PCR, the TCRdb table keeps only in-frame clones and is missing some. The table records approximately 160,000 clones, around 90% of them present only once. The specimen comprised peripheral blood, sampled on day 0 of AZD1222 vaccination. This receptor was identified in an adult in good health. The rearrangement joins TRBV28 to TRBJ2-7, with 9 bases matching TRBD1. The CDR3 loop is CASTGTGIYEQYF. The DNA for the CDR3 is TGTGCCAGCACCGGGACAGGGATCTACGAGCAGTACTTC.